The TCR beta chain described here comes from a study of T cell responses to AZD1222 COVID-19 vaccine. CDR3 length: 12 amino acids. Germline V gives CDR1 SGDLS, CDR2 YYNGEE. Trimming took 4 bases from V and 8 from J; bases not matched to a gene: 4. Only in-frame clones appear in the TCRdb table, and some are missing; sequencing was by immunoSEQ multiplex PCR. Of 140,000 or so clones listed, about 91% are singletons. General observations from the study: Only 5 or 6 AZD1222 recipients tested seropositive at baseline. Vaccination with two AZD1222 doses was followed by a rise in Spike-specific TCR breadth and depth. Donors were largely white British and mainly female; clonal diversity was possibly underestimated. Spike-wide vaccine-associated CD4 TCRs dominated at 160-218 and 743-854.

The sample holds a few counts of this clone. The antigen is unknown. Sequenced material: peripheral blood, taken on day 0 of AZD1222 vaccination. This TCR came from an adult in good health. The V call is TRBV9, the J call TRBJ1-1; 8 nucleotides match TRBD1. CDR3 sequence (DNA): TGTGCCAGCAGCATCCGGACAGGGGAAGCTTTCTTT. Amino acid sequence: CASSIRTGEAFF.